The 6 T cell receptor beta chains reported below all come from one sample, sequenced in a study of Ad26.COV2.S vaccination and SARS-CoV-2 variants. Treatment reported: some 19 received Ad26.COV2.S at low or high dose, single or two shots; 5 received placebo; per-sample allocation not given. Collection of samples fell on day 63 after the first vaccine or placebo injection. This table comes from immunoSEQ multiplex PCR, and its TCRdb copy is limited to in-frame clones, with some not included. The sample shows about 680,000 clones, roughly 90% of them seen only once. Sample: peripheral blood, taken in a trial of Ad26.COV2.S vaccine versus placebo. These receptors were obtained from a person aged 18-65 years who received the Ad26.COV2.S COVID-19 vaccine or a placebo.

The chain uses TRBV4-2 and TRBJ1-3; D not resolved. Germline V gene data show CDR1 as LGHNA and CDR2 as YNFKEQ. The CDR3 is made up of 14 amino acids. V shed 0 bases and J shed 8 bases, with 11 bases lying between them. CDR3 sequence (DNA): TGTGCCAGCAGCCAAGACGACATAGCGGACACCATATATTTT. This encodes CASSQDDIADTIYF.

This chain connects TRBV5-1 to TRBJ1-6; tentative D call: TRBD1 (6 bases). CDR3 length: 15 residues. V lost 0 bases and J 8 bases, leaving 12 bases between the germline ends. The V gene's germline CDR1 is SGHRS and CDR2 YFSETQ. In DNA, the CDR3 is TGCGCCAGCAGCTTGGAGGGGGACGGAGATTCACCCCTCCACTTT. It encodes CASSLEGDGDSPLHF.

This chain uses TRBV6-5 with TRBJ2-6; D remains unclear. Germline CDR1 is MNHEY and CDR2 is SVGAGI. V lost 8 bases and J 4 bases, leaving 6 bases between the germline ends. The CDR3 is made up of 12 amino acids. The CDR3 DNA reads as TGTGCCAGCTTATCAGGGGCCAACGTCCTGACTTTC. This translates into CASLSGANVLTF.

The genes are TRBV6-5 and TRBJ2-1, with 11 bases aligning to TRBD1. CDR3 length: 15 amino acids. Germline values: CDR1 MNHEY, CDR2 SVGAGI. Trimming took 4 bases from V and 6 from J; bases not matched to a gene: 5. DNA of the CDR3: TGTGCCAGCAGTTCCGGGACAGGGGGATTCAATGAGCAGTTCTTC. Its protein is CASSSGTGGFNEQFF.

CDR3 nucleotides: TGCGCCAGCAGCCAAGTCCGGCAAAACTATGGCTACACCTTC. Amino acid sequence: CASSQVRQNYGYTF. This rearrangement joins TRBV4-3 to TRBJ1-2; D uncertain. Germline CDR1 LGHNA, CDR2 YSLEER. The CDR3 sequence is 14 residues long. V was pared by 1 base and J by 2 bases, with 8 bases between.

The chain joins TRBV10-1 to TRBJ1-1; 8 bases are a match to TRBD1. The CDR3 extends over 20 amino acids. CDR1 is WNHNN, CDR2 SYGVQD, per germline (reference sequence). V lost 9 bases, J lost 1 base, and 25 bases stayed unmatched. CDR3 region: CASPRPGQAKEGGQNTEAFF. The CDR3 DNA reads TGCGCCAGTCCAAGACCGGGACAGGCCAAGGAGGGGGGCCAGAACACTGAAGCTTTCTTT.